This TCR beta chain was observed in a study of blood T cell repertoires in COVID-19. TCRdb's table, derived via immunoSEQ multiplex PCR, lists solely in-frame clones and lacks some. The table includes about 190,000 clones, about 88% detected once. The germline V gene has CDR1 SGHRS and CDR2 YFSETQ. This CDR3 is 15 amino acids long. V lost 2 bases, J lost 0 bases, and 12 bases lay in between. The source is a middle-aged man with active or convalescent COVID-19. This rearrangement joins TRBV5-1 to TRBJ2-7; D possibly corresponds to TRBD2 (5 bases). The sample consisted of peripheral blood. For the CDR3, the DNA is TGCGCCAGCAGCTTAGAGACGGGAAGCTCCTACGAGCAGTACTTC. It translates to CASSLETGSSYEQYF.